Listed below are T cell receptor beta chains from one sample, sequenced in a study of blood T cells in healthy people across ages. TCRdb analysed the 5' RACE reads with MiXCR anew, one entry per CDR3 protein. The sample carries over 700,000 distinct CDR3 sequences, less than 70% recorded once. Sequencing was done on a sample of blood. Receptors were obtained from a man older than 75 in good health. CDR3s include the opening cysteine and the closing phenylalanine or tryptophan. A D gene is named only where the DNA matches it firmly. Expanded clones are given a class, and other clones once, few, many or no size at all.

clone size	D gene	CDR3 length	V gene	J gene	CDR3 protein	CDR3 DNA
many	TRBD2	15	TRBV7-9	TRBJ2-1	CASGGLTSGNNEQFF	TGTGCCAGCGGGGGCTTAACTAGCGGCAACAATGAGCAGTTCTTC
once	TRBD1	16	TRBV5-1	TRBJ2-7	CASSSQGTGIGYEQYF	TGCGCCAGCAGCTCCCAGGGGACAGGGATTGGCTACGAGCAGTATTTC
-	-	14	TRBV20-1	TRBJ1-2	CSARSPGGGYGYTF	TGCAGTGCTAGGTCCCCTGGTGGGGGCTATGGCTACACCTTC
-	-	14	TRBV6-5	TRBJ2-7	CASSPRPSRYEQYF	TGTGCCAGCAGTCCGCGGCCCAGCAGATACGAGCAGTACTTC
-	TRBD2	16	TRBV18	TRBJ2-1	CASSPQLAGGSNEQFF	TGTGCCAGCTCACCCCAACTAGCGGGAGGAAGTAATGAGCAGTTCTTC
-	-	14	TRBV9	TRBJ2-5	CASSVSSADKTQYF	TGTGCCAGCAGCGTTTCTAGCGCCGACAAGACCCAGTACTTC
-	-	12	TRBV28	TRBJ1-1	CASSLRGPEAFF	TGTGCCAGCAGTTTGCGCGGGCCAGAAGCTTTCTTT
few	TRBD2	18	TRBV5-1	TRBJ2-1	CASSPLGSGSLSYNEQFF	TGCGCCAGCAGCCCCCTAGGTAGCGGGAGTTTGTCCTACAATGAGCAGTTCTTC
-	TRBD1	15	TRBV5-1	TRBJ2-1	CASSSTGQAGNEQFF	TGCGCCAGCAGCTCGACGGGACAGGCGGGGAATGAGCAGTTCTTC
few	-	13	TRBV12-3/TRBV12-4	TRBJ2-7	CASSMGSSYEQYF	TGTGCCAGCAGTATGGGGAGTTCCTACGAGCAGTACTTC
few	-	13	TRBV5-1	TRBJ2-7	CASSQTVTAEQYF	TGCGCCAGCAGCCAGACCGTGACGGCCGAGCAGTACTTC
-	-	15	TRBV21-1	TRBJ1-4	CASSARGRKPEKLFF	TGTGCCAGCAGCGCCCGAGGGCGGAAGCCGGAAAAACTGTTTTTT
-	-	14	TRBV7-8	TRBJ1-4	CVSSRYTTNEKLFF	TGTGTCAGCAGCCGATACACAACTAATGAAAAACTGTTTTTT
-	-	18	TRBV5-1	TRBJ2-7	CASSLGWDPPGAGFEQYF	TGCGCCAGCAGCTTGGGCTGGGATCCCCCAGGGGCCGGATTCGAGCAGTACTTC
-	TRBD1	15	TRBV5-1	TRBJ2-1	CASSPRTGSCNEQFF	TGCGCCAGCAGCCCTCGGACAGGCTCCTGCAATGAGCAGTTCTTC
-	-	15	TRBV27	TRBJ2-3	CASSSPSGVTDTQYF	TGTGCCAGCAGTTCACCGTCGGGGGTTACAGATACGCAGTATTTT
-	-	15	TRBV24-1	TRBJ2-2	CATSVRTANTGELFF	TGTGCCACCAGTGTGAGGACAGCTAACACCGGGGAGCTGTTTTTT
-	TRBD2	20	TRBV27	TRBJ2-5	CASRRRRLAGTTVGYNEQYF	TGTGCCAGCAGACGCCGGCGTCTAGCGGGGACGACAGTTGGCTACAATGAGCAGTACTTC
-	-	13	TRBV29-1	TRBJ2-3	CSVEEGVADTQYF	TGCAGCGTTGAAGAGGGAGTTGCAGATACGCAGTATTTT
few	TRBD1	14	TRBV19	TRBJ2-7	CASSPGTGSGEQYF	TGTGCCAGTAGTCCCGGGACAGGTTCAGGCGAGCAGTACTTC
-	TRBD1	13	TRBV29-1	TRBJ2-3	CSVRQGAGDTQYF	TGCAGCGTCCGACAGGGGGCGGGAGATACGCAGTATTTT
-	-	14	TRBV6-5	TRBJ2-7	CASFTPGRRDEQYF	TGTGCCAGCTTTACACCAGGGAGGAGGGACGAGCAGTACTTC
-	-	14	TRBV3-1	TRBJ1-1	CASSQDTRNTEAFF	TGTGCCAGCAGCCAGGATACAAGAAACACTGAAGCTTTCTTT
few	TRBD1	14	TRBV10-3	TRBJ2-3	CAISERAGGDTQYF	TGTGCCATCAGTGAGAGGGCAGGGGGAGATACGCAGTATTTT
once	-	14	TRBV18	TRBJ1-5	CASSWGGYNQPQHF	TGTGCCAGCTCTTGGGGGGGATACAATCAGCCCCAGCATTTT
-	-	15	TRBV7-2	TRBJ2-1	CASSSQGGTYNEQFF	TGTGCCAGCAGCTCCCAGGGGGGAACCTACAATGAGCAGTTCTTC
-	-	15	TRBV6-5	TRBJ1-2	CASSYSSAGGYGYTF	TGTGCCAGCAGTTACTCGAGTGCGGGGGGCTATGGCTACACCTTC
many	-	14	TRBV7-9	TRBJ2-7	CASSLASGVWEQYF	TGTGCCAGCAGCTTAGCTAGCGGTGTTTGGGAGCAGTACTTC
-	TRBD1	16	TRBV9	TRBJ1-2	CASSVRGTVTNYGYTF	TGTGCCAGCAGCGTACGTGGGACAGTAACTAACTATGGCTACACCTTC
-	-	16	TRBV3-1	TRBJ1-1	CASSQVMGRKGTEAFF	TGTGCCAGCAGCCAAGTAATGGGGAGAAAAGGCACTGAAGCTTTCTTT
-	-	12	TRBV29-1	TRBJ1-4	CSVGGLNEKLFF	TGCAGCGTTGGCGGACTGAATGAAAAACTGTTTTTT
-	-	12	TRBV21-1	TRBJ2-6	CASSRFGTVLTF	TGTGCCAGCAGCCGGTTCGGGACCGTCCTGACTTTC
-	TRBD1	12	TRBV29-1	TRBJ1-2	CSVAGTGSGYTF	TGCAGCGTAGCCGGGACAGGGAGTGGCTACACCTTC
few	-	15	TRBV7-9	TRBJ2-5	CASSLGSVHQETQYF	TGTGCCAGCAGCTTAGGTTCCGTCCACCAAGAGACCCAGTACTTC
-	-	12	TRBV5-8	TRBJ1-2	CASSLVRAGYTF	TGTGCCAGCAGCTTGGTACGAGCTGGCTACACCTTC
few	-	15	TRBV6-5	TRBJ1-5	CASSYSVGSNQPQHF	TGTGCCAGCAGTTACTCTGTTGGGAGCAATCAGCCCCAGCATTTT
-	TRBD2	16	TRBV12-3/TRBV12-4	TRBJ2-1	CASRYPGTSGNNEQFF	TGTGCCAGCAGGTACCCCGGGACTAGCGGTAACAATGAGCAGTTCTTC
few	TRBD1	16	TRBV7-9	TRBJ2-1	CASSLGTVESYNEQFF	TGTGCCAGCAGCTTGGGGACAGTCGAATCTTACAATGAGCAGTTCTTC
-	-	11	TRBV6-6	TRBJ1-2	CASSYQVGYTF	TGTGCCAGCAGTTATCAGGTTGGCTACACCTTC
-	-	14	TRBV5-1	TRBJ1-1	CASSLSGGDTEAFF	TGCGCCAGCAGCTTGAGCGGGGGAGACACTGAAGCTTTCTTT
-	TRBD2	14	TRBV2	TRBJ2-7	CASRRRAGAYEQYF	TGTGCCAGCAGGCGTCGAGCGGGAGCGTACGAGCAGTACTTC
few	TRBD2	17	TRBV2	TRBJ2-3	CASSEAGLAGGVRYAYF	TGTGCCAGCAGTGAAGCGGGACTAGCGGGAGGGGTCAGATACGCGTATTTT
-	-	13	TRBV5-1	TRBJ2-5	CASTDVGSETQYF	TGCGCCAGCACCGACGTGGGGAGTGAGACCCAGTACTTC
-	-	14	TRBV5-1	TRBJ1-2	CASSPPSEGYGYTF	TGCGCCAGCAGCCCCCCATCGGAGGGCTATGGCTACACCTTC
-	-	14	TRBV20-1	TRBJ2-5	CSAREGGDVETQYF	TGCAGTGCTAGAGAGGGGGGCGACGTGGAGACCCAGTACTTC
-	-	16	TRBV28	TRBJ1-5	CASSLFGRAADQPQHF	TGTGCCAGCAGTTTATTCGGCAGAGCGGCCGATCAGCCCCAGCATTTT
-	TRBD1	15	TRBV5-1	TRBJ2-3	CASSPDRDRTDTQYF	TGCGCCAGCAGCCCGGACAGGGACCGCACAGATACGCAGTATTTT
-	TRBD1	13	TRBV29-1	TRBJ1-2	CSVGDRANYGHTF	TGCAGCGTCGGGGACAGGGCTAACTATGGCCACACCTTC
-	-	13	TRBV12-3/TRBV12-4	TRBJ2-1	CASSLGQLNEQFF	TGTGCCAGCAGTTTAGGACAGTTAAATGAGCAGTTCTTC
-	-	15	TRBV6-2/TRBV6-3	TRBJ2-1	CASSPEGLSTNEQFF	TGTGCCAGCAGTCCCGAGGGCCTTAGCACAAATGAGCAGTTCTTC
few	-	14	TRBV5-1	TRBJ2-3	CASSYTDPPDTQYF	TGCGCCAGCAGCTACACGGACCCTCCGGATACGCAGTATTTT
-	TRBD2	14	TRBV29-1	TRBJ2-5	CSVDLAGGRETQYF	TGCAGCGTTGATTTAGCGGGAGGGCGGGAGACCCAGTACTTC